The clone carrying this TCR beta chain has more than one count but fewer than ten. The antigen is not known. These data originate in a study of blood T cells in healthy people across ages. Overall study results and limits: Changes in expanded clonotypes were possibly confounded, as the CMV status of donors was unknown.

Per sample, extraction of total RNA gave at least 5 micrograms in every case. PCR was performed a second time for about 6 to 12 cycles using a sample-barcoded 5' primer and a J-beta primer mix. TCRdb ran MiXCR on the 5' RACE reads and lists one entry per CDR3 protein. The sample includes approximately 800,000 distinct CDR3 sequences, about a quarter of them seen just once. Germline CDR1 reads SEHNR; CDR2 reads FQNEAQ (reference sequence). The V and J ends lost 4 bases and 0 bases respectively, with 12 bases between them. This CDR3 region has 15 residues. The same data also contributed to another study, on T cells of mothers and their children. That paper adds: Second-PCR primer M1S introduced sample barcodes and 2-4 random nucleotides.

Sequencing input: blood. V gene TRBV7-9 combines with J gene TRBJ1-1; D remains unclear. The TCR sequence derives from a boy younger than 18 in good health. The CDR3 DNA reads as TGTGCCAGCAGCTCTTCTCTCCGCCTGAACACTGAAGCTTTCTTT. Its protein is CASSSSLRLNTEAFF.